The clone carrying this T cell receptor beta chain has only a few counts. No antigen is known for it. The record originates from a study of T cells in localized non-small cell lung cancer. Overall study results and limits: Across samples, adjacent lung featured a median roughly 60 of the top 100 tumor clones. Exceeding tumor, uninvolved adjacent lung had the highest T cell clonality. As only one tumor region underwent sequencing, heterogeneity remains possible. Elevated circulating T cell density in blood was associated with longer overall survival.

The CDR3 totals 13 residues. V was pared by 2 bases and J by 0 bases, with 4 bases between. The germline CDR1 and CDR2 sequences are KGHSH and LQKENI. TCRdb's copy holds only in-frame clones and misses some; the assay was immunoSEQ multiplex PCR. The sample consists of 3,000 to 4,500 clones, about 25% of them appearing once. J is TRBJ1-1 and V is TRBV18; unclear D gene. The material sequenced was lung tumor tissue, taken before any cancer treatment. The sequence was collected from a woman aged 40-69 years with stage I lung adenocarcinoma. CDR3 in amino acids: CASSPDMNTEAFF. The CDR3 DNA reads TGTGCCAGCTCACCAGACATGAACACTGAAGCTTTCTTT.